This T cell receptor (beta chain) appears in the sequencing data of a study of molecular identifiers for immune sequencing clone quantification. The wider study: In the replicates, RNA derived from around 20,000 or 100,000 naive CD8 cells was divided into five parts, and four were sequenced.

Trimming took 7 bases from V and 5 from J; bases not matched to a gene: 4. The CDR3 loop spans 12 amino acids. Germline CDR1 reads LNHDA; CDR2 reads SQIVND (reference sequence). For bulk TCR libraries, previously described methods and listed TCR primers were used. TCRdb re-analysed the PCR reads in MiXCR, keeping a single row per CDR3 protein. The profile shows just under 650,000 distinct CDR3 sequences, 20% of them singletons. Naive CD8 libraries came from approximately 20,000 to 980,000 sorted cells with 10%, 30% or 50% RNA. The sample consisted of naive CD8+ T cells from blood, with Jurkat cell RNA spiked in. The subset: FACS-sorted CD8+CD4-CCR7+CD45RA+ naive T cells. The TCR comes from a human donor in good health. Some libraries in this study had Jurkat cell RNA spiked in. The V gene is TRBV19, the J gene TRBJ1-1; 7 nucleotides agree with TRBD1. The CDR3 nucleotides are TGTGCCAGTAAACCAGGGGGGACTGAAGCTTTCTTT. This translates into CASKPGGTEAFF.